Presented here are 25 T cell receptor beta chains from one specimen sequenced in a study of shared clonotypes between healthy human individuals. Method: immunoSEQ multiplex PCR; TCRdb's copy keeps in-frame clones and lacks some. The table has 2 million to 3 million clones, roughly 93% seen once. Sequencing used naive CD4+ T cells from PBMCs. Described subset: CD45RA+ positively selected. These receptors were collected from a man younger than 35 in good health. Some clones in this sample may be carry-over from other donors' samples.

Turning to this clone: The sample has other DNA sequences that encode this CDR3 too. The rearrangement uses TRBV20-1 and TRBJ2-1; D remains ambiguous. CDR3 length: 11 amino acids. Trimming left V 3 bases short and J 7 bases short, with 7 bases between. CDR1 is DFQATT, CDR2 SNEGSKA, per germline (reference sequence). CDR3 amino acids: CSASPRNEQFF. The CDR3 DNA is TGCAGTGCTAGCCCCAGAAATGAGCAGTTCTTC.

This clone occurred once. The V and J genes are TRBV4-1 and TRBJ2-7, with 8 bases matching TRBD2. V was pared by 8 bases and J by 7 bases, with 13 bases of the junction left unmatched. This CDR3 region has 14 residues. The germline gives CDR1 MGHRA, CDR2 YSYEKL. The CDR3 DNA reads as TGCGCCAGCGCCCACCAAGGGCGGGAGGTTGAGCAGTACTTC. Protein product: CASAHQGREVEQYF.

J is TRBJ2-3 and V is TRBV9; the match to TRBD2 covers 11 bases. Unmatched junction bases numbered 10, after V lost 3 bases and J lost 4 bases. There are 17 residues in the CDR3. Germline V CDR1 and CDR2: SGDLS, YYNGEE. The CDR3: CASSGGSGRAPPDTQYF. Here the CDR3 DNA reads TGTGCCAGCAGCGGCGGTAGCGGGAGGGCTCCCCCAGATACGCAGTATTTT.

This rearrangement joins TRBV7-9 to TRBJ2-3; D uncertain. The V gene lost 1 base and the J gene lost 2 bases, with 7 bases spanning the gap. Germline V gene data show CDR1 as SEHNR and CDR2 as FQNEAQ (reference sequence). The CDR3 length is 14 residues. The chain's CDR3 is CASSLGQHTDTQYF. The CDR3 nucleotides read TGTGCCAGCAGCTTAGGCCAACACACAGATACGCAGTATTTT.

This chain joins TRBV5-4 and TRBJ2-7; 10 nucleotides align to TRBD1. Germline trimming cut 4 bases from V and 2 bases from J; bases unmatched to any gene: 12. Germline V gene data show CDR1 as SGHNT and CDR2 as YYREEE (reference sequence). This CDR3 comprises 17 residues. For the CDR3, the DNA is TGTGCCAGCAGCCACGGGGGGGACAGGGGCCGAACCTACGAGCAGTACTTC. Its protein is CASSHGGDRGRTYEQYF.

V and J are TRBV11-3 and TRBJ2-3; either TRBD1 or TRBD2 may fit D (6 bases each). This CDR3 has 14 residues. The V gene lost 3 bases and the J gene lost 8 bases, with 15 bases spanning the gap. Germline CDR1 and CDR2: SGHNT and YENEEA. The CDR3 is CASSLRPGAGTQYF. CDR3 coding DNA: TGTGCCAGCAGCTTGCGTCCGGGGGCTGGTACGCAGTATTTT.

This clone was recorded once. The CDR3 bases are TGTGCCAGCAGCTCGATGATTGATACGCAGTATTTT. Residues: CASSSMIDTQYF. The chain links TRBV7-2 to TRBJ2-3; no clear D gene. V shed 4 bases and J shed 6 bases, with 8 bases lying between them. Per germline, CDR1 SGHTA and CDR2 FQGNSA. The CDR3 has 12 residues.

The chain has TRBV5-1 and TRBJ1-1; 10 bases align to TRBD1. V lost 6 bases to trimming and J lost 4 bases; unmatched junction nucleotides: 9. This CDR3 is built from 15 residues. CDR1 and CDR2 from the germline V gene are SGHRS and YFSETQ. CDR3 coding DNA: TGCGCCAGCACCAGCTGGGACAGGGGTCCCACTGAAGCTTTCTTT. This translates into CASTSWDRGPTEAFF.

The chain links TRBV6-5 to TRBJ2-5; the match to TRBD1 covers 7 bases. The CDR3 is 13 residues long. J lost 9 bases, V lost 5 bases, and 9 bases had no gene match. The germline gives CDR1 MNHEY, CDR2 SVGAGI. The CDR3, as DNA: TGTGCCAGCAGTAGGGGGCCCGGTAGGCCCCAGTACTTC. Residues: CASSRGPGRPQYF.

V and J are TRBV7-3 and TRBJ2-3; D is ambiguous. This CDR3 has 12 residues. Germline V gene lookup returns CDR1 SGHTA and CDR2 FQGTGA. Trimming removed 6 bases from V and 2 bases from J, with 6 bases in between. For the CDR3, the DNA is TGTGCCAGCAGTCCCCCCACAGATACGCAGTATTTT. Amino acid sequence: CASSPPTDTQYF.

The CDR3 bases are TGCGCCAGCAGCTTAGGACTAACAACCAAAAACATTCAGTACTTC. It translates to CASSLGLTTKNIQYF. V is TRBV5-1 and J is TRBJ2-4; a possible D gene is TRBD2 (6 bases). CDR3 length: 15 residues. Trimming cost V 2 bases and J 2 bases, with 11 bases left between them. Germline CDR1 SGHRS, CDR2 YFSETQ.

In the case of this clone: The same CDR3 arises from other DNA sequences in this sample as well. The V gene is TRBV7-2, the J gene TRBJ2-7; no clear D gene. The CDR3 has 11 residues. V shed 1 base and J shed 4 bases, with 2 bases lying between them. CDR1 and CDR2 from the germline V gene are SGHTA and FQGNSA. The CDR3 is CASSLVYEQYF. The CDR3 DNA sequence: TGTGCCAGCAGCTTAGTTTACGAGCAGTACTTC.

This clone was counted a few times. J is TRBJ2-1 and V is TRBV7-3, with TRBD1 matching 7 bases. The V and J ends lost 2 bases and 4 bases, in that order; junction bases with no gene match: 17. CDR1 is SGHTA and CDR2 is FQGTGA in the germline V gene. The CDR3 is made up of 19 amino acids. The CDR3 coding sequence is TGTGCCAGCAGCTTATATAGGGGGCTTGTGGGAAAGGATTACAATGAGCAGTTCTTC. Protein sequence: CASSLYRGLVGKDYNEQFF.

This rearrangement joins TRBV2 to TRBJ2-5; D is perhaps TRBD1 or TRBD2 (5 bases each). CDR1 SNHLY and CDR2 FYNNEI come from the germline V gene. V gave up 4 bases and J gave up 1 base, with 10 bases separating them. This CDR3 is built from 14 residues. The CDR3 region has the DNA TGTGCCAGCAGTGCATGGGGACCCCAAGAGACCCAGTACTTC. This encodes CASSAWGPQETQYF. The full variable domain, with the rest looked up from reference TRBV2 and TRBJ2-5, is EPEVTQTPSHQVTQMGQEVILRCVPISNHLYFYWYRQILGQKVEFLVSFYNNEISEKSEIFDDQFSVERPDGSNFTLKIRSTKLEDSAMYFCASSAWGPQETQYFGPGTRLLVL.

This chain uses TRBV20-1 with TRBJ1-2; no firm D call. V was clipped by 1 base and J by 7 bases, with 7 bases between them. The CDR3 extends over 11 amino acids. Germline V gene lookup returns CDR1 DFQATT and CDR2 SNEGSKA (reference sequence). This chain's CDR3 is CSARGLVGYTF. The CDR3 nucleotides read TGCAGTGCTAGAGGGCTCGTTGGCTACACCTTC.

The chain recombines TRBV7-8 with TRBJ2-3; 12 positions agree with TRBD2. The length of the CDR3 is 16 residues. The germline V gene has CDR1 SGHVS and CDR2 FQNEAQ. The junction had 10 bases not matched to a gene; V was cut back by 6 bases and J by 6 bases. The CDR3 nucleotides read TGTGCCAGCAGGCCGGCTAGCGGGAGGGCGCCCGATACGCAGTATTTT. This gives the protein CASRPASGRAPDTQYF. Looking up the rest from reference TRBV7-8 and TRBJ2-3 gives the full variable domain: GAGVSQSPRYKVAKRGQDVALRCDPISGHVSLFWYQQALGQGPEFLTYFQNEAQLDKSGLPSDRFFAERPEGSVSTLKIQRTQQEDSAVYLCASRPASGRAPDTQYFGPGTRLTVL.

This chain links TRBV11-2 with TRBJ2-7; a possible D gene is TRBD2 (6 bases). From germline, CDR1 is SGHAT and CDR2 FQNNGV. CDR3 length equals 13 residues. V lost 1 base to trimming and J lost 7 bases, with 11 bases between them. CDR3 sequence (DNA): TGTGCCAGCAGCTTAGCGGGACTGAGGGAGCAGTACTTC. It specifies CASSLAGLREQYF.

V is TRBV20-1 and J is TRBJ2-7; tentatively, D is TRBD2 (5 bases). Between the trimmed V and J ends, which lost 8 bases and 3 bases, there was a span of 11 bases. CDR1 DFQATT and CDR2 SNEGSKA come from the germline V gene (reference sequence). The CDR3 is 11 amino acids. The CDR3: CSLRARYEQYF. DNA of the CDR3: TGCAGTCTGCGGGCCCGCTACGAGCAGTACTTC.

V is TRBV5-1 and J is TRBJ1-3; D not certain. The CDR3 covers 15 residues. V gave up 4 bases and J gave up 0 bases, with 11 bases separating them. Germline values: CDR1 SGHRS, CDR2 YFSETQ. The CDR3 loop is CASSLTENSGNTIYF. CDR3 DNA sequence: TGCGCCAGCAGCCTCACAGAAAACTCTGGAAACACCATATATTTT.

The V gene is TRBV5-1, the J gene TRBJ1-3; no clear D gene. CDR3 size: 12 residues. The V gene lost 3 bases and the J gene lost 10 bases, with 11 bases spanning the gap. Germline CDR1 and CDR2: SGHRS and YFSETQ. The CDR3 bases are TGCGCCAGCAGCTCGGACGGTGGTACCATATATTTT. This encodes CASSSDGGTIYF.

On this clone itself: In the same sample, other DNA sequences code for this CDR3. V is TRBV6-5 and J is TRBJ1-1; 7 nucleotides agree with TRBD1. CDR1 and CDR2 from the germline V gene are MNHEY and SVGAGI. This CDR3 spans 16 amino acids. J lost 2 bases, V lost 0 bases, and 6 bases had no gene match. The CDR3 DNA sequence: TGTGCCAGCAGTTACTCGAGTACAGGGGTCAACACTGAAGCTTTCTTT. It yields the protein CASSYSSTGVNTEAFF.

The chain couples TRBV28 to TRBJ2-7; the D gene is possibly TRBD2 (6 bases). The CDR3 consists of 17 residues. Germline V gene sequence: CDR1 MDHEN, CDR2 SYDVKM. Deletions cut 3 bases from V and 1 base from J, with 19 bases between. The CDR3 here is CASSFGREAWGSYEQYF. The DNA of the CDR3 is TGTGCCAGCAGTTTTGGCAGGGAGGCGTGGGGGTCCTACGAGCAGTACTTC.

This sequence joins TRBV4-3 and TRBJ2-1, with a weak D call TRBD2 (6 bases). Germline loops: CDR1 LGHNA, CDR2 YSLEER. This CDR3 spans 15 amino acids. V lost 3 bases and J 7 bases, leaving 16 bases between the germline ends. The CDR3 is CASSQPTEGRNEQFF. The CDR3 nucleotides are TGCGCCAGCAGCCAGCCGACGGAGGGCCGTAATGAGCAGTTCTTC.

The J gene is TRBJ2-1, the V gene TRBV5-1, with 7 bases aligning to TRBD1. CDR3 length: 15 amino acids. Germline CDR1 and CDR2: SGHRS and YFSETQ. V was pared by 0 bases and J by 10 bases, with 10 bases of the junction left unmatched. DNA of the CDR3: TGCGCCAGCAGCTTGGTTGAAAACGGACAGGAGGAGCAGTTCTTC. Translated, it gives CASSLVENGQEEQFF.

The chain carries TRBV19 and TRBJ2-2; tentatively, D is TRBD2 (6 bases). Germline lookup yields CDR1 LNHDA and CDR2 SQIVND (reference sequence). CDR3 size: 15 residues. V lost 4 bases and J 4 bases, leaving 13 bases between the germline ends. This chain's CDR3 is CASSSRGSATGELFF. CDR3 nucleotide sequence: TGTGCCAGTAGTAGTCGGGGGAGTGCCACCGGGGAGCTGTTTTTT.